This passage covers 27 T cell receptor beta chains from one sample sequenced in a study of regulatory T cells in long-lasting Graves disease. Documented time point: persistent/refractory GD, antithyroid drugs over 5 years with positive TRAb. PBMC-extracted RNA yielded the TCR library. Relying on iRepertoire HTBI primers and Arm-PCR of CDR3 regions, the team built TCR beta libraries. TCRdb reanalysed the multiplex PCR reads using MiXCR and keeps one entry per CDR3 protein. The sample holds roughly 450,000 distinct CDR3 sequences, more than 20% seen once. This material consisted of peripheral blood mononuclear cells (PBMCs), taken when the disease was refractory, from a patient treated with antithyroid drugs. All receptors derive from a female donor with Graves disease.

The CDR3 loop reads CASSLQGAHHYTF. The CDR3 region has the DNA TGTGCCAGCAGCTTACAGGGGGCGCATCACTACACCTTC. J is TRBJ1-2 and V is TRBV5-4, with TRBD1 identical over 9 bases. CDR1 and CDR2 from the germline V gene are SGHNT and YYREEE (reference sequence). V shed 2 bases and J 10 bases; nucleotides not matched to a gene: 6. This CDR3 is built from 13 residues.

The chain combines TRBV30 with TRBJ2-3; D uncertain. This CDR3 contains 11 residues. The germline V gene encodes CDR1 GTSNPN and CDR2 SVGIG (reference sequence). V lost 0 bases, J lost 6 bases, and 4 bases lay in between. In DNA, the CDR3 is TGTGCCTGGAGTGTTTTGGATACGCAGTATTTT. Its protein is CAWSVLDTQYF.

This chain uses TRBV27 with TRBJ2-7; 8 bases align to TRBD2. V was clipped by 3 bases and J by 7 bases; unmatched bases: 11. The CDR3 totals 15 residues. CDR1 and CDR2 (germline): MNHEY, SMNVEV (reference sequence). The CDR3 region has the DNA TGTGCCAGCAGTTTCTCCAGTCCCCCGGGGGGGGAGCAGTACTTC. This encodes CASSFSSPPGGEQYF.

This clonotype has a count of ten or more. V usage is TRBV24-1 and J usage is TRBJ2-7; weak D call: TRBD2 (6 bases). Germline CDR1 and CDR2: KGHDR and SFDVKD. The CDR3 contains 15 residues. V lost 2 bases and J 3 bases, leaving 13 bases between the germline ends. For the CDR3, the DNA is TGTGCCACCAGTGATTCAGGAGGGAATCGCTACGAGCAGTACTTC. The encoded protein is CATSDSGGNRYEQYF.

The sample holds a few counts of this clonotype. The chain uses TRBV20-1 and TRBJ1-6; TRBD1 might be the D (6 bases). The V gene's germline CDR1 is DFQATT and CDR2 SNEGSKA (reference sequence). Trimming took off 5 bases at V and 6 bases at J, with 17 bases between the two ends. This CDR3 region has 15 residues. The CDR3 sequence is CSAGQLTGFNSPLHF. The CDR3 DNA reads TGCAGTGCTGGCCAACTTACAGGGTTTAATTCACCCCTCCACTTT.

This rearrangement joins TRBV5-1 to TRBJ2-7, with TRBD2 matching 7 bases. Germline V gives CDR1 SGHRS, CDR2 YFSETQ. CDR3 length: 15 amino acids. After removal of 5 bases from V and 2 bases from J, the junction contained 10 bases not matched to a gene. The CDR3 region is CASSTSGGGAYEQYF. The CDR3 region has the DNA TGCGCCAGCAGTACTTCAGGCGGGGGAGCCTACGAGCAGTACTTC.

A note on this clonotype: Since a much larger clone is just one base distant, this may be a read error. The chain uses TRBV29-1 and TRBJ1-1; D not resolved. The V gene lost 4 bases and the J gene lost 4 bases, with 13 bases spanning the gap. Germline CDR1 and CDR2: SQVTM and ANQGSEA. The CDR3 sequence is 13 residues long. The CDR3 spells CSVAWSLSTEAFF. DNA for the CDR3: TGCAGCGTTGCCTGGTCATTGAGCACTGAAGCTTTCTTT.

This clonotype has ten or more counts. The rearrangement joins TRBV28 to TRBJ2-7; D unresolved. The CDR3 is made up of 17 amino acids. V was shortened by 1 base and J by 6 bases, with 22 bases between the two germline ends. Germline V gene lookup returns CDR1 MDHEN and CDR2 SYDVKM. The CDR3 coding sequence is TGTGCCAGCAGTTTATTGTTTTTGGCGAACCCCCGGCGCGAGCAGTACTTC. This translates into CASSLLFLANPRREQYF.

This clonotype has at least ten counts. In nucleotides, the CDR3 is TGTGCCAGCAGTCCATTTGCCGGGACAGGGAGGGAGACCCAGTACTTC. This encodes CASSPFAGTGRETQYF. This rearrangement joins TRBV6-1 to TRBJ2-5; 9 bases line up with TRBD1. Germline CDR1 is MNHNS and CDR2 is SASEGT. J gave up 5 bases and V 5 bases, and 12 bases lay outside the gene matches. The CDR3 contains 16 residues.

This chain uses TRBV7-2 with TRBJ2-5, with 11 bases fitting TRBD2. V shed 5 bases and J 5 bases; nucleotides not matched to a gene: 13. CDR3 size: 17 residues. In germline, CDR1 is SGHTA, CDR2 FQGNSA. The CDR3 DNA follows: TGTGCCAGCAGCCAAGATGGTCTAGCGGGAGGAGGTGAGACCCAGTACTTC. Its protein is CASSQDGLAGGGETQYF.

This clonotype was seen ten or more times. The gene calls are TRBV12-3 or TRBV12-4 and TRBJ1-5; D is unresolved. V lost 3 bases to trimming and J lost 1 base, with 10 bases between them. The CDR3 has 15 amino acids. The DNA for the CDR3 is TGTGCCAGCAGTTTCTCTCCAGGAAGCAATCAGCCCCAGCATTTT. As protein: CASSFSPGSNQPQHF.

This chain joins TRBV29-1 and TRBJ1-1, with 11 bases aligning to TRBD1. Germline V lookup: CDR1 SQVTM, CDR2 ANQGSEA. The CDR3 is 12 residues long. With V trimmed by 7 bases and J by 6 bases, 4 bases remained unmatched. The CDR3 loop is CSAVGQGAEAFF. In nucleotides, the CDR3 is TGCAGCGCCGTGGGACAGGGGGCTGAAGCTTTCTTT.

For this clonotype: A much bigger clone sits one base away, suggesting this may be a read error. The chain has TRBV24-1 and TRBJ2-7; D gene unclear. V lost 2 bases and J lost 5, with 3 bases in between. The length of the CDR3 is 11 residues. Per the germline V gene, CDR1 is KGHDR and CDR2 is SFDVKD. CDR3 loop: CATSDYHEQYF. CDR3 in DNA: TGTGCCACCAGTGATTACCACGAGCAGTACTTC.

The chain has TRBV4-1 and TRBJ2-7; 13 bases are shared with TRBD2. In germline, CDR1 is MGHRA, CDR2 YSYEKL. This CDR3 spans 17 amino acids. V lost 1 base and J lost 5; bases outside the gene matches: 8. The CDR3 DNA reads as TGCGCCAGCAGCCAAGTTCGGACTAGCGGGAGATTCAACGAGCAGTACTTC. Amino acid sequence: CASSQVRTSGRFNEQYF.

This clonotype was picked up many times. The chain links TRBV28 to TRBJ2-7; 10 nucleotides match TRBD1. In germline, CDR1 is MDHEN, CDR2 SYDVKM. V dropped 3 bases and J dropped 2; count of bases not matched to a gene: 7. The CDR3 sequence is 16 residues long. The chain's CDR3 is CASSFQPGQGTYEQYF. The CDR3 nucleotides read TGTGCCAGCAGTTTTCAACCGGGACAGGGGACCTACGAGCAGTACTTC.

Ten or more counts support this clonotype. The chain combines TRBV25-1 with TRBJ2-5; no clear D. V was trimmed by 5 bases and J by 5 bases, leaving 15 bases between them. This CDR3 has 14 residues. Looked up from germline, CDR1 is MGHDK and CDR2 is SYGVNS. The CDR3 sequence: CASSMDGGWETQYF. The CDR3 DNA reads as TGTGCCAGCAGTATGGACGGTGGCTGGGAGACCCAGTACTTC.

This clonotype was observed a handful of times. A read error may account for a junction end that differs from germline. This chain links TRBV6-5 with TRBJ1-2; the D is unclear. The CDR3 extends over 13 amino acids. The germline V gene encodes CDR1 MNHEY and CDR2 SVGAGI. The CDR3, as DNA: TGTGCCGGCAGTTACGAAGGGAACTATGGCTACACCTTC. It encodes CAGSYEGNYGYTF.

This clonotype was recorded at least ten times. The V gene is TRBV7-2, the J gene TRBJ2-7; 14 nucleotides align to TRBD2. Germline CDR1 and CDR2: SGHTA and FQGNSA. The CDR3 loop spans 17 amino acids. The V gene end was trimmed by 5 bases and the J gene end by 0 bases; junction bases not matched to a gene: 6. CDR3 loop: CASSLRGLAGDSYEQYF. Here the CDR3 DNA reads TGTGCCAGCAGCCTAAGGGGACTAGCGGGAGACTCCTACGAGCAGTACTTC.

At least ten counts were recorded for this clonotype. This rearrangement joins TRBV29-1 to TRBJ2-5; 8 bases line up with TRBD1. The CDR3 is made up of 12 amino acids. J gave up 6 bases and V 7 bases, and 7 bases lay outside the gene matches. The germline CDR1 and CDR2 sequences are SQVTM and ANQGSEA. CDR3 nucleotide sequence: TGCAGCGGGCAACAGGGGGTGCAGACCCAGTACTTC. Protein: CSGQQGVQTQYF.

This clonotype was seen ten or more times. The chain has TRBV11-1 and TRBJ2-2; D uncertain. The germline V gene has CDR1 SGHAT and CDR2 FQDESV (reference sequence). Trimming removed 4 bases at V and 1 base at J, with 7 bases between. The CDR3 runs to 14 residues. CDR3 protein: CASSSNRNTGELFF. In DNA form, the CDR3 reads TGTGCCAGCAGCTCGAACAGGAACACCGGGGAGCTGTTTTTT.

The chain uses TRBV6-1 and TRBJ1-2, with 9 bases matching TRBD1. CDR3 length: 14 amino acids. The germline CDR1 and CDR2 sequences are MNHNS and SASEGT. V shed 5 bases, J shed 7 bases, and the junction held 8 bases outside the gene matches. The DNA of the CDR3 is TGTGCCAGCAGTTACCGGACAGGGGAGGTTGGCTACACCTTC. Its translation: CASSYRTGEVGYTF.

Many counts were recorded for this clonotype. The genes are TRBV28 and TRBJ2-5; TRBD1 aligns across 8 bases. The CDR3 sequence is 14 residues long. CDR1 is MDHEN and CDR2 is SYDVKM in the germline V gene. The junction had 8 bases not matched to a gene; V was cut back by 6 bases and J by 5 bases. CDR3 loop: CASRAAGGAETQYF. The CDR3 DNA reads as TGTGCCAGCAGAGCGGCAGGGGGCGCGGAGACCCAGTACTTC.

The table lists this clonotype with many counts. The V and J genes are TRBV12-3 or TRBV12-4 and TRBJ1-1; 10 bases match TRBD1. The CDR3 sequence is 17 residues long. Trimming removed 5 bases from V and 0 bases from J; junction bases left unmatched: 9. CDR3 sequence (DNA): TGTGCCAGCAGTCACCCGACAGGGGGCTCTGTGAACACTGAAGCTTTCTTT. This codes for CASSHPTGGSVNTEAFF.

This clonotype was counted between two and nine times. This chain joins TRBV9 and TRBJ2-7, with a weak D call TRBD1 (5 bases). V lost 0 bases and J lost 2, with 9 bases in between. CDR3 size: 14 residues. Germline assignment: CDR1 SGDLS and CDR2 YYNGEE. CDR3: CASSVGQGTYEQYF. The CDR3 nucleotides are TGTGCCAGCAGCGTAGGTCAGGGTACCTACGAGCAGTACTTC.

This clonotype was found many times. The rearrangement links TRBV5-6 to TRBJ1-1, with 8 bases matching TRBD1. The CDR3 covers 14 residues. V was pared by 4 bases and J by 6 bases, with 8 bases of the junction left unmatched. CDR1 SGHDT and CDR2 YYEEEE come from the germline V gene. Here the CDR3 reads CASSTDRGWPEAFF. The CDR3 DNA is TGTGCCAGCAGCACCGACAGGGGTTGGCCTGAAGCTTTCTTT.

V and J are TRBV19 and TRBJ1-2; the D gene is possibly TRBD1 (5 bases). Trimming stripped 7 bases from V and 0 bases from J, with 9 bases between. This CDR3 contains 13 residues. The germline CDR1 and CDR2 sequences are LNHDA and SQIVND (reference sequence). CDR3 loop: CASTTEPNYGYTF. CDR3 sequence (DNA): TGTGCCAGTACGACAGAACCTAACTATGGCTACACCTTC.

This clonotype was counted ten times or more. The V call is TRBV6-1, the J call TRBJ2-7; D gene uncertain. Germline values: CDR1 MNHNS, CDR2 SASEGT. The CDR3 runs to 14 residues. V lost 6 bases and J 2 bases, leaving 14 bases between the germline ends. The CDR3 reads CASSLGPGPYEQYF. The CDR3 coding sequence is TGTGCCAGCAGCCTAGGGCCGGGCCCCTACGAGCAGTACTTC.